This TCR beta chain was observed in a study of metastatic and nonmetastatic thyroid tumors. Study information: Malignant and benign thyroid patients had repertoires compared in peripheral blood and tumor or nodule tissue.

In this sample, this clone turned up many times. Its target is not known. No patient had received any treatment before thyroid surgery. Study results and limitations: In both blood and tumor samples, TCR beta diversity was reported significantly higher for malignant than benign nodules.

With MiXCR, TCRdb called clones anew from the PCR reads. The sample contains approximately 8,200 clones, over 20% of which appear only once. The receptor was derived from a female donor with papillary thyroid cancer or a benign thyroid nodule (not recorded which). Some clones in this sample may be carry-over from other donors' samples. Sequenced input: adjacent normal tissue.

CDR3 sequence: CASSFSQNMNTEAFF. The DNA for the CDR3 is TGCGCCAGCAGCTTCAGTCAGAACATGAACACTGAAGCTTTCTTT. This chain links TRBV5-1 with TRBJ1-1; D not certain. The CDR3 has 15 residues. CDR1 and CDR2 (germline): SGHRS, YFSETQ. V dropped 2 bases and J dropped 0 bases, with 11 bases sitting between them.